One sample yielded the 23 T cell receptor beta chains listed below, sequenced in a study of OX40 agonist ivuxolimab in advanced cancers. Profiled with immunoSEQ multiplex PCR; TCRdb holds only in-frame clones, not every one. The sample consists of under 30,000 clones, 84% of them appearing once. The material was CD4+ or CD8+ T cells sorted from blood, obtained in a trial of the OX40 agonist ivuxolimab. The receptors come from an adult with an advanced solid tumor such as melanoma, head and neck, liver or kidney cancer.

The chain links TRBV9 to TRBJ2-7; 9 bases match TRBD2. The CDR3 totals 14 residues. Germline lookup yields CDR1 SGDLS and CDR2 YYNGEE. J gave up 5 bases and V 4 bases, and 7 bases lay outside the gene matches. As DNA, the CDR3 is TGTGCCAGCAGCATGCGGGGGGGCGTAGACGAGCAGTACTTC. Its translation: CASSMRGGVDEQYF.

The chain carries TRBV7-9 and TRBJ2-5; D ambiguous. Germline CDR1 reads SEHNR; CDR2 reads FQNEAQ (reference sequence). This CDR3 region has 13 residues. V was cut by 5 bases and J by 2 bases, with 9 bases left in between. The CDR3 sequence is CASSRALQETQYF. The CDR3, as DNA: TGTGCCAGCAGCCGGGCCCTACAAGAGACCCAGTACTTC.

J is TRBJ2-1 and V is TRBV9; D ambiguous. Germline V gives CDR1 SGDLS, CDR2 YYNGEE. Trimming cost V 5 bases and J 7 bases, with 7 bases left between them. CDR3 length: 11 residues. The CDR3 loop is CASSYGNEQFF. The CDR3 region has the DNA TGTGCCAGCAGTTATGGAAATGAGCAGTTCTTC.

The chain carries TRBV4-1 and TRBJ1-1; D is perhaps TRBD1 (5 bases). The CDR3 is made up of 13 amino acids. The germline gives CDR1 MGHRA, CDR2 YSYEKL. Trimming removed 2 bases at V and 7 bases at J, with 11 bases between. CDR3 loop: CASSQPGPYEAFF. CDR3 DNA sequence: TGCGCCAGCAGCCAACCGGGGCCCTATGAAGCTTTCTTT.

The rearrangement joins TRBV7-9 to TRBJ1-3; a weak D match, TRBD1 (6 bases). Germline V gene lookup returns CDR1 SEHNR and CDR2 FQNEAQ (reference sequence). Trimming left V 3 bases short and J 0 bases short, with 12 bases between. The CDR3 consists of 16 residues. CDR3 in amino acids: CASSFSLDSSGNTIYF. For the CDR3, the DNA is TGTGCCAGCAGCTTCTCCCTGGACAGCTCTGGAAACACCATATATTTT.

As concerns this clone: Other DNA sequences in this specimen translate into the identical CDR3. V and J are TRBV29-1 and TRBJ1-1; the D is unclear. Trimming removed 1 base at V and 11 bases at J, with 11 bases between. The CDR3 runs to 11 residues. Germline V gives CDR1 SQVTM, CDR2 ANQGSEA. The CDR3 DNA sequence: TGCAGCGTTGAAGTAGAAATGGAGGCTTTCTTT. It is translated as CSVEVEMEAFF.

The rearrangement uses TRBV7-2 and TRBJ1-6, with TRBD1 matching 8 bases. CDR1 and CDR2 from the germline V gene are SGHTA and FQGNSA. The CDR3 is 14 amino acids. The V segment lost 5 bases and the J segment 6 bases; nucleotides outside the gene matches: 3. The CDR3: CASSRDRPNSPLHF. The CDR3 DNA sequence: TGTGCCAGCAGCCGGGACAGGCCTAATTCACCCCTCCACTTT.

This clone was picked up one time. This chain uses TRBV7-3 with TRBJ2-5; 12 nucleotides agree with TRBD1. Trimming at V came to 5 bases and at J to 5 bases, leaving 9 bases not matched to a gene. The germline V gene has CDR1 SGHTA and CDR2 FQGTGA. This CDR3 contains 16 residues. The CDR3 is CASSQHGTGGRETQYF. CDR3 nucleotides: TGTGCCAGCAGCCAACACGGGACAGGGGGCAGGGAGACCCAGTACTTC.

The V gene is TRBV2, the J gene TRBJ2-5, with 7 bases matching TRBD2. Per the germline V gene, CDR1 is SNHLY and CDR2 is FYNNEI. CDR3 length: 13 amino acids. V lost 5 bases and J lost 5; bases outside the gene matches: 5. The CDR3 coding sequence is TGTGCCAGCAGTACTAGCGCGGGGGAGACCCAGTACTTC. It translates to CASSTSAGETQYF.

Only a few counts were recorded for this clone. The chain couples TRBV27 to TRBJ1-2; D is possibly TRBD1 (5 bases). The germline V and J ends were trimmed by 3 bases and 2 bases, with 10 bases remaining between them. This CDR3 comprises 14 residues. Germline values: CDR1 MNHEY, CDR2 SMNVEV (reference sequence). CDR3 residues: CASSFQGSNYGYTF. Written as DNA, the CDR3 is TGTGCCAGCAGTTTTCAGGGTTCCAACTATGGCTACACCTTC.

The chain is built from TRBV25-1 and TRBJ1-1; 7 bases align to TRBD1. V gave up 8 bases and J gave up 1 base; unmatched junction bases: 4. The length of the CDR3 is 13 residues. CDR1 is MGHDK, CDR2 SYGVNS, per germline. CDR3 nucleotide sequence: TGTGCCAGCGGACAGGTGGGGAACACTGAAGCTTTCTTT. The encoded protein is CASGQVGNTEAFF.

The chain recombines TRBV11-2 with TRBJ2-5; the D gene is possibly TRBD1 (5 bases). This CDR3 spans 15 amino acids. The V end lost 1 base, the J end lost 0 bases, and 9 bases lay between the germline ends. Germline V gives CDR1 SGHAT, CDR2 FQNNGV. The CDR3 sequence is CASSLGGYNQETQYF. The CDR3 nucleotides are TGTGCCAGCAGCTTAGGGGGCTACAACCAAGAGACCCAGTACTTC.

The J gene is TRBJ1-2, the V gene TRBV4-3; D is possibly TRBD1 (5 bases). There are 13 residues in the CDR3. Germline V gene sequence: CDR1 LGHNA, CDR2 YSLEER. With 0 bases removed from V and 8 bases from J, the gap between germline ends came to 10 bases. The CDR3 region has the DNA TGCGCCAGCAGCCAAGATTCAGGGATCGGCTACACCTTC. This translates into CASSQDSGIGYTF.

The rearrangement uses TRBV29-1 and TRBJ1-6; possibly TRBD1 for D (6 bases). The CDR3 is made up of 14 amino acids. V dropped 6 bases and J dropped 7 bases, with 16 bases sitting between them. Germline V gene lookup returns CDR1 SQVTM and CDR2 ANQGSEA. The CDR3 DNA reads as TGCAGCGTGGGACCGACCAGGGGAAATTCACCCCTCCACTTT. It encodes CSVGPTRGNSPLHF.

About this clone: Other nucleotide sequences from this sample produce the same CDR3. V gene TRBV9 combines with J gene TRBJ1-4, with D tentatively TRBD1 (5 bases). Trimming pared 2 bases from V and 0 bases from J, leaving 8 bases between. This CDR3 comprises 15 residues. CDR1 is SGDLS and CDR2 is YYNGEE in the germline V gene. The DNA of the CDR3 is TGTGCCAGCAGCGTCGAGGGGACAACTAATGAAAAACTGTTTTTT. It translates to CASSVEGTTNEKLFF.

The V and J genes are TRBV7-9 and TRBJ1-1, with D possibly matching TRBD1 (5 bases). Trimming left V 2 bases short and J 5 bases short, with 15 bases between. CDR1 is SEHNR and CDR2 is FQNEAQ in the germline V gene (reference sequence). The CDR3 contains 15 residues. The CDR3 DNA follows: TGTGCCAGCAGCTTACCCCCGGGGCCTGGTACTGAAGCTTTCTTT. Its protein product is CASSLPPGPGTEAFF. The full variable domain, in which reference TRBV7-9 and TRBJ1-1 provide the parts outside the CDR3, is DTGVSQNPRHKITKRGQNVTFRCDPISEHNRLYWYRQTLGQGPEFLTYFQNEAQLEKSRLLSDRFSAERPKGSFSTLEIQRTEQGDSAMYLCASSLPPGPGTEAFFGQGTRLTVV.

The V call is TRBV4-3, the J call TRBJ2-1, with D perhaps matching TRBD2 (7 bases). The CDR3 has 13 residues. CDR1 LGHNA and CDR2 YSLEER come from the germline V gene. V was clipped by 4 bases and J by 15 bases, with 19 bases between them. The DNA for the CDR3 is TGCGCCAGCAGCCTGGGGACGGGGGGCCCACTGTTCTTC. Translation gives CASSLGTGGPLFF.

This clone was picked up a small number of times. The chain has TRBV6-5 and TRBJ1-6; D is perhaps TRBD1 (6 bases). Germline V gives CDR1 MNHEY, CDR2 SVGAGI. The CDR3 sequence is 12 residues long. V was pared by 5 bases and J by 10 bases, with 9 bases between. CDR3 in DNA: TGTGCCAGCAGTCCAGGGGAGTCACCCCTCCACTTT. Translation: CASSPGESPLHF.

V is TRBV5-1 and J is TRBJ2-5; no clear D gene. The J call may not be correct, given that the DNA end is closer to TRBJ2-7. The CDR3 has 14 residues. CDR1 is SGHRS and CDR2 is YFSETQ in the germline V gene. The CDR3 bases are TGCGCCAGCAGCTTTTCTGCAGGAACCTACGAGCAGTACTTC. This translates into CASSFSAGTYEQYF.

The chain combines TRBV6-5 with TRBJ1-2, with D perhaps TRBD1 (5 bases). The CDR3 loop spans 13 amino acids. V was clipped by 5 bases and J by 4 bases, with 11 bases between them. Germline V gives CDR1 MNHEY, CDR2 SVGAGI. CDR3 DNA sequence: TGTGCCAGCAGTCGGGACGGACCCTATGGCTACACCTTC. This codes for CASSRDGPYGYTF.

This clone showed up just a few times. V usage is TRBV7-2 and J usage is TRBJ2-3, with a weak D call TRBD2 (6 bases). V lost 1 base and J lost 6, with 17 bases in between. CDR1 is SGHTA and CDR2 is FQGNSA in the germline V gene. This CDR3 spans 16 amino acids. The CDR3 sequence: CASSLGTAGGFDTQYF. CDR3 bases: TGTGCCAGCAGCTTAGGTACAGCGGGCGGCTTTGATACGCAGTATTTT. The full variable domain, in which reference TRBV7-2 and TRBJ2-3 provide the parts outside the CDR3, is GAGVSQSPSNKVTEKGKDVELRCDPISGHTALYWYRQSLGQGLEFLIYFQGNSAPDKSGLPSDRFSAERTGGSVSTLTIQRTQQEDSAVYLCASSLGTAGGFDTQYFGPGTRLTVL.

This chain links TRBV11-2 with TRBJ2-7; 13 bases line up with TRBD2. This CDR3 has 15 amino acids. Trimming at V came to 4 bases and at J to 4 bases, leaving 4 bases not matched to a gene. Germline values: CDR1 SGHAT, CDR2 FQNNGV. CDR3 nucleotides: TGTGCCAGCAGCTCCGGGACTAGCGGGGTATACGAGCAGTACTTC. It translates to CASSSGTSGVYEQYF.

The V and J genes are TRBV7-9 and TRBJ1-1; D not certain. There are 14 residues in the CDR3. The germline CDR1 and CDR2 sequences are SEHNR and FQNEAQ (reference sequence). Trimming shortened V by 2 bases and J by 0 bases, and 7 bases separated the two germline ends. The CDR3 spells CASSLHGMNTEAFF. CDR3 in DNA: TGTGCCAGCAGCTTACACGGCATGAACACTGAAGCTTTCTTT.